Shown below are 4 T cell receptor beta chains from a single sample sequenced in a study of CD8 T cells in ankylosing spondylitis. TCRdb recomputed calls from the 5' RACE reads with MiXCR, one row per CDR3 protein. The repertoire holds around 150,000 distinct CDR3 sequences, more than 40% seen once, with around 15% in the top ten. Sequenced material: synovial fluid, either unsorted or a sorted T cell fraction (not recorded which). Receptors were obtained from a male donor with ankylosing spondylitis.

The CDR3 region is CASSLSDTGELFF. The CDR3 coding sequence is TGTGCCAGCAGTCTCTCGGACACCGGGGAGCTGTTTTTT. The V and J genes are TRBV6-2 or TRBV6-3 and TRBJ2-2; D gene ambiguous. The CDR3 has 13 amino acids. V was cut by 5 bases and J by 3 bases, with 7 bases left in between. Germline CDR1 reads MNHEY; CDR2 reads SVGEGT.

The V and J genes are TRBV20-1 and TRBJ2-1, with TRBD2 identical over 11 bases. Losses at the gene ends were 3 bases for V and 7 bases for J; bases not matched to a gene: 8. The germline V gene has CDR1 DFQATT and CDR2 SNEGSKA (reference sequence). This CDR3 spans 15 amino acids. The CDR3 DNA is TGCAGTGCTAGCTACGGGACTAGCGGTAAAAATGAGCAGTTCTTC. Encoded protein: CSASYGTSGKNEQFF.

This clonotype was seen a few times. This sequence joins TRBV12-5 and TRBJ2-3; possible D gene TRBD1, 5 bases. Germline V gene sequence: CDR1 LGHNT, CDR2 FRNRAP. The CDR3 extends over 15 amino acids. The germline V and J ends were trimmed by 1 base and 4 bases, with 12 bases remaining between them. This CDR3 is CASGLGPGQSDTQYF. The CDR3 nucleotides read TGTGCTAGTGGTTTGGGACCAGGACAATCAGATACGCAGTATTTT.

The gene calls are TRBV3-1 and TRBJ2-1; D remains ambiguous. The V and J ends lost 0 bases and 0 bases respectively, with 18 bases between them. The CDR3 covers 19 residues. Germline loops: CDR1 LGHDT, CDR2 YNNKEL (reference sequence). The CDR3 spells CASSQEKMTVVVSYNEQFF. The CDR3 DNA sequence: TGTGCCAGCAGCCAAGAGAAGATGACTGTTGTTGTCTCCTACAATGAGCAGTTCTTC.